Only a few counts were recorded for the clone carrying this TCR beta chain. Its antigen remains unknown. The sample belongs to a study of CD8 T cells in ankylosing spondylitis. Study-wide results and caveats: The disease-linked clones had a CD8+ phenotype and low blood frequencies. From matched ankylosing spondylitis synovial fluid, disease-linked clones were reportedly recovered at significantly enriched levels. It appeared that ankylosing spondylitis blood was characterized by a TCR beta motif of under ten highly homologous variants.

The V and J ends lost 3 bases and 5 bases respectively, with 8 bases between them. Per the germline V gene, CDR1 is DFQATT and CDR2 is SNEGSKA (reference sequence). The CDR3 runs 11 residues. With molecular barcodes, quantitative 5'-RACE was used to make the TCR beta libraries. Each CDR3 protein is one row after TCRdb ran MiXCR on the 5' RACE reads. The sample lists about 160,000 distinct CDR3 sequences; roughly 10% were seen once. The sequence was collected from a female donor with ankylosing spondylitis or in good health (not recorded which). This chain links TRBV20-1 with TRBJ2-7; unclear D gene. The sample consisted of blood, either unsorted or a sorted T cell fraction (not recorded which). CDR3 residues: CSARLVDEQYF. The CDR3 nucleotides read TGCAGTGCTAGGCTTGTGGACGAGCAGTACTTC.